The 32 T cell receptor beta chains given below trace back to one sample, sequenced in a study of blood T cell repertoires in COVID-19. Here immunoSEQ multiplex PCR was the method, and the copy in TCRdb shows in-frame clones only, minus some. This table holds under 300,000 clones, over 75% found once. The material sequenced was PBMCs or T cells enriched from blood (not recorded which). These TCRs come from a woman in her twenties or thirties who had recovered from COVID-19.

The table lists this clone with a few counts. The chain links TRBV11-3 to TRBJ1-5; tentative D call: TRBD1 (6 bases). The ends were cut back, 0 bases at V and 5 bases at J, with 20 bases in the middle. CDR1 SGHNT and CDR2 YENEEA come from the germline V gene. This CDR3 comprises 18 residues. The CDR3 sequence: CASSLDGYREEVDQPQHF. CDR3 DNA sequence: TGTGCCAGCAGCTTAGATGGCTACAGGGAAGAGGTTGATCAGCCCCAGCATTTT. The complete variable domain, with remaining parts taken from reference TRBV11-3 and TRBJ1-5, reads EAGVVQSPRYKIIEKKQPVAFWCNPISGHNTLYWYLQNLGQGPELLIRYENEEAVDDSQLPKDRFSAERLKGVDSTLKIQPAELGDSAVYLCASSLDGYREEVDQPQHFGDGTRLSIL.

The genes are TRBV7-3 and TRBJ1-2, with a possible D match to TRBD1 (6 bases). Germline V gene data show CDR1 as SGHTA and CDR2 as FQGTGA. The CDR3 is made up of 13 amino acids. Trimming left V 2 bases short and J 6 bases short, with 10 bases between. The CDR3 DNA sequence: TGTGCCAGCAGCTTAGGACAGTCGAATGGCTACACCTTC. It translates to CASSLGQSNGYTF.

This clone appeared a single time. The CDR3 reads CASSLNRGLVTDTQYF. The DNA for the CDR3 is TGTGCCAGCAGCTTAAACAGAGGACTGGTTACAGATACGCAGTATTTT. The chain has TRBV11-2 and TRBJ2-3, with D possibly TRBD2 on 5 matching bases. Germline-derived CDR1 and CDR2 are SGHAT and FQNNGV. CDR3 length: 16 amino acids. The ends were cut back, 2 bases at V and 3 bases at J, with 15 bases in the middle.

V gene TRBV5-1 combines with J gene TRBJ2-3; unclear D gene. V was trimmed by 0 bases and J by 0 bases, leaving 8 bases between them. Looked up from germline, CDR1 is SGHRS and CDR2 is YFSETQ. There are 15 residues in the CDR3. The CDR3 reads CASSLAIASTDTQYF. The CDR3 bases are TGCGCCAGCAGCTTGGCCATAGCTAGCACAGATACGCAGTATTTT.

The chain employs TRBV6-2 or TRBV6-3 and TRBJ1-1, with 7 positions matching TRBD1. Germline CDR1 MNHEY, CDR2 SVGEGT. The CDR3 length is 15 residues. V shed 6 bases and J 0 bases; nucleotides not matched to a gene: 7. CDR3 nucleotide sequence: TGTGCCAGCAGCTCCAGACAGGGAATGAACACTGAAGCTTTCTTT. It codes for CASSSRQGMNTEAFF.

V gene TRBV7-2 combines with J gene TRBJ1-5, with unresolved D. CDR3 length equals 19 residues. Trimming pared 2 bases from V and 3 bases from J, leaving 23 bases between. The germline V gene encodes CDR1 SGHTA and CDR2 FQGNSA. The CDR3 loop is CASSLKPWWREGANQPQHF. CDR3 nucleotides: TGTGCCAGCAGCTTAAAGCCCTGGTGGAGGGAAGGAGCCAATCAGCCCCAGCATTTT.

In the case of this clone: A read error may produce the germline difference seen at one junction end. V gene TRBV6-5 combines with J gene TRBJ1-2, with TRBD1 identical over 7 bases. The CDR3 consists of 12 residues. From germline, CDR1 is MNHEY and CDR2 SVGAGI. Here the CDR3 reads CAASDLQQGHSF. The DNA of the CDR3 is TGTGCTGCCTCAGATCTTCAACAGGGGCACTCCTTC.

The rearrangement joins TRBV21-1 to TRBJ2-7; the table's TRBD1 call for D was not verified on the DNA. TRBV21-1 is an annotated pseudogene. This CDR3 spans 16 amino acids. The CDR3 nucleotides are TGTGCCAGCAGCAAAGGGGCCGGGACAGTGGCGTGGGAGCAGTACTTC. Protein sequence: CASSKGAGTVAWEQYF.

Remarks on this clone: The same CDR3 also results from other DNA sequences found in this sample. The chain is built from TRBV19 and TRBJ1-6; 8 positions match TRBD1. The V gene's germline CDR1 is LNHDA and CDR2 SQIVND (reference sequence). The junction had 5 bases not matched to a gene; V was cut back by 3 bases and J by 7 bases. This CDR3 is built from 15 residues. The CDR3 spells CASSIQGAPNSPLHF. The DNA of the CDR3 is TGTGCCAGTAGTATCCAGGGGGCTCCCAATTCACCCCTCCACTTT.

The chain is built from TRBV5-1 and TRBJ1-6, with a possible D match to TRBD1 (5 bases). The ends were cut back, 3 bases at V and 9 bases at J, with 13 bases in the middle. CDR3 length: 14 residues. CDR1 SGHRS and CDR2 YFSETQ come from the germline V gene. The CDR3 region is CASSYPGRGSPLHF. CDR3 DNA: TGCGCCAGCAGCTATCCAGGAAGGGGTTCACCCCTCCACTTT.

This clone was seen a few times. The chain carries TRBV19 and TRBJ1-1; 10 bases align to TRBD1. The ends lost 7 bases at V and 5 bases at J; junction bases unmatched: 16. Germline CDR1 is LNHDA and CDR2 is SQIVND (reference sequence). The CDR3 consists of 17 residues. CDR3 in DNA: TGTGCCAGTACCTCGGGACAGGGGACAGGGTGGAAAACTGAAGCTTTCTTT. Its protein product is CASTSGQGTGWKTEAFF.

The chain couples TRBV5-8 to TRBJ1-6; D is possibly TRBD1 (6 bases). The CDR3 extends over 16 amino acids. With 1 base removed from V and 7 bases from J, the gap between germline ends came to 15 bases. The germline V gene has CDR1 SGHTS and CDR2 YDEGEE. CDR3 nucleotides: TGTGCCAGCAGCTTGCGTTGGGACAACGCCAATTCACCCCTCCACTTT. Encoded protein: CASSLRWDNANSPLHF.

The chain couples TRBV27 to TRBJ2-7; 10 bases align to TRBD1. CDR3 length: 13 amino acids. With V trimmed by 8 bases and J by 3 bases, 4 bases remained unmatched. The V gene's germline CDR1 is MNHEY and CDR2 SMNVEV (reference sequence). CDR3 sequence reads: CASAGTGDYEQYF. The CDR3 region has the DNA TGTGCCAGCGCTGGGACAGGGGACTACGAGCAGTACTTC.

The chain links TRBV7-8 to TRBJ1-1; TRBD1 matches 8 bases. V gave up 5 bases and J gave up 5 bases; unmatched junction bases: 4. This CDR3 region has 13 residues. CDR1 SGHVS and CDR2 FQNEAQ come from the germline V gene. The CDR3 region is CASSLQGVTEAFF. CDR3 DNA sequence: TGTGCCAGCAGCCTACAGGGGGTAACTGAAGCTTTCTTT.

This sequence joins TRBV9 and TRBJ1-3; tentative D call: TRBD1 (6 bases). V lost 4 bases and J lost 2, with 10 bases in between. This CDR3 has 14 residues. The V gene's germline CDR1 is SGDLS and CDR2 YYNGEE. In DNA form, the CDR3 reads TGTGCCAGCAGCCCCGGGACAACTGGAAACACCATATATTTT. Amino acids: CASSPGTTGNTIYF.

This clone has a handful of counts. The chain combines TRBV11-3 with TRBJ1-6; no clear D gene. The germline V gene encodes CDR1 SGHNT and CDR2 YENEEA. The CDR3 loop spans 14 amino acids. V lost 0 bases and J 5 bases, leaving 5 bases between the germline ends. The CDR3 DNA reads TGTGCCAGCAGCTTAGAACAGAATAATTCACCCCTCCACTTT. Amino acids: CASSLEQNNSPLHF.

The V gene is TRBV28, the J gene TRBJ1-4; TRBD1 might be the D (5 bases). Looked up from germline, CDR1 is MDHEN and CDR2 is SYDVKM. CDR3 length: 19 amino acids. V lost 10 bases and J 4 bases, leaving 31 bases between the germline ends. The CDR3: CATTPGGGIGVGFNEKLFF. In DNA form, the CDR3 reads TGTGCCACCACCCCGGGGGGGGGAATAGGCGTCGGGTTTAATGAAAAACTGTTTTTT.

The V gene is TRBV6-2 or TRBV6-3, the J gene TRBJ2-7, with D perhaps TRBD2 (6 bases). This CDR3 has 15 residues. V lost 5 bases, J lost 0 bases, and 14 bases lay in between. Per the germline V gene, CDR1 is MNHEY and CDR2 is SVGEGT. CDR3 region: CASSRMGLSSYEQYF. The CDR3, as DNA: TGTGCCAGCAGTCGGATGGGACTGAGCTCCTACGAGCAGTACTTC.

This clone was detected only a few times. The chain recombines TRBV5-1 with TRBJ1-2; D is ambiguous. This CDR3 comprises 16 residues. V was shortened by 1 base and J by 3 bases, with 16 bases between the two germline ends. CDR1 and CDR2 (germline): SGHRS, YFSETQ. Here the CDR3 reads CASSLPQANTHYGYTF. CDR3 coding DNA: TGCGCCAGCAGCTTGCCCCAGGCCAACACTCACTATGGCTACACCTTC.

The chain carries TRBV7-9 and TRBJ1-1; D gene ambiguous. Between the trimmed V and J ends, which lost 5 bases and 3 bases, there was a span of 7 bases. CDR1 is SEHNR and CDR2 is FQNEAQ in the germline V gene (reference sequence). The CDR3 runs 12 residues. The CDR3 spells CASSHGDTEAFF. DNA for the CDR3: TGTGCCAGCAGCCACGGGGACACTGAAGCTTTCTTT.

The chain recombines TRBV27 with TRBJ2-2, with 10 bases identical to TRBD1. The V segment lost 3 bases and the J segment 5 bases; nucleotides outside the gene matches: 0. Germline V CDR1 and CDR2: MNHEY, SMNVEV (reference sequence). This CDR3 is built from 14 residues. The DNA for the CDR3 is TGTGCCAGCAGTTTGGGACAGGGGACCGGGGAGCTGTTTTTT. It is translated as CASSLGQGTGELFF.

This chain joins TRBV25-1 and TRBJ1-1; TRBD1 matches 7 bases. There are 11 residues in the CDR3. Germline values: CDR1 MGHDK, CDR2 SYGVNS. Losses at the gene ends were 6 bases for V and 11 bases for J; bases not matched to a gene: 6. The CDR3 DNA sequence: TGTGCCAGCAGCCCAGGGGGGAGGGCTTTCTTT. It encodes CASSPGGRAFF. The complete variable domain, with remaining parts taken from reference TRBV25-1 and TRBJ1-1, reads EADIYQTPRYLVIGTGKKITLECSQTMGHDKMYWYQQDPGMELHLIHYSYGVNSTEKGDLSSESTVSRIRTEHFPLTLESARPSHTSQYLCASSPGGRAFFGQGTRLTVV.

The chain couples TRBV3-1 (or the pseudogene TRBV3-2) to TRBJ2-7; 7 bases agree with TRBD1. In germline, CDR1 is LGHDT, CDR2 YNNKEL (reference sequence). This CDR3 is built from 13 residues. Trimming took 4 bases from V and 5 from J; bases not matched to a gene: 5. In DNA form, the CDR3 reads TGTGCCAGCAGCCTAAACAGGGGCCACGAGCAGTACTTC. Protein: CASSLNRGHEQYF.

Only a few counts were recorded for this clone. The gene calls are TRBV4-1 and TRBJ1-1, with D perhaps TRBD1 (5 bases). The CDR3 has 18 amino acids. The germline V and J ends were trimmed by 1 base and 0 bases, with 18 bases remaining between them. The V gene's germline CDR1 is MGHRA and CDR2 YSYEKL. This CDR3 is CASSQGGVDRRVNTEAFF. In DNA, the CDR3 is TGCGCCAGCAGCCAAGGGGGGGTTGACAGAAGGGTGAACACTGAAGCTTTCTTT.

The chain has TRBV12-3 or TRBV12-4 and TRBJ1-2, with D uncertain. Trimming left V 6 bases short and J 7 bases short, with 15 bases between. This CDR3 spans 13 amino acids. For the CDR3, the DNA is TGTGCCAGCAGCCTAACCCGGGAGGGTGGCTACACCTTC. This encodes CASSLTREGGYTF.

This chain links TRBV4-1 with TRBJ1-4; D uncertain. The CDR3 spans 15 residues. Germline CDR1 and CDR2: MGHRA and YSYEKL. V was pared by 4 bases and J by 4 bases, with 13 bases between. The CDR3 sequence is CASSLAGHINEKLFF. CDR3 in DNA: TGCGCCAGCAGCCTTGCGGGTCACATTAATGAAAAACTGTTTTTT.

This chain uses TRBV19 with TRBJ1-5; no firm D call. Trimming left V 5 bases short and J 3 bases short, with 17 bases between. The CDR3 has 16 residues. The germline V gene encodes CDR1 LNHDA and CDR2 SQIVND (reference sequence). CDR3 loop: CASSPPRQPINQPQHF. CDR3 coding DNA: TGTGCCAGTAGTCCTCCGAGGCAGCCCATCAATCAGCCCCAGCATTTT.

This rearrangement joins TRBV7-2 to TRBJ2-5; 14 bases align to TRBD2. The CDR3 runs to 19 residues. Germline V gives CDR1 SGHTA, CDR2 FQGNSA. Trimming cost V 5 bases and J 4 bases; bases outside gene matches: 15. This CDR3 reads CASSTSYRLAGGPSETQYF. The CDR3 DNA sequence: TGTGCCAGCAGCACAAGCTACCGACTAGCGGGGGGGCCATCAGAGACCCAGTACTTC.

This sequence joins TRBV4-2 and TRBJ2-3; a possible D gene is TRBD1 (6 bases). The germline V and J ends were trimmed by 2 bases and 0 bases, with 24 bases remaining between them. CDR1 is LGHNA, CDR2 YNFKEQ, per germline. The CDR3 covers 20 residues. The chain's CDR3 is CASSQISLRDKTSSTDTQYF. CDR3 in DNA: TGTGCCAGCAGCCAAATCTCCCTCCGGGACAAAACATCTAGCACAGATACGCAGTATTTT.

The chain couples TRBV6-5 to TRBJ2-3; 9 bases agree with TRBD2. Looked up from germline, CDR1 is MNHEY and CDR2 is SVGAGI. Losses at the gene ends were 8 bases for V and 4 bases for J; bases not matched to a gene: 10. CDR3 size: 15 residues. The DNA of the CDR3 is TGTGCCAGCCAGGGAACTAGCGGGTTACCAGATACGCAGTATTTT. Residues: CASQGTSGLPDTQYF.

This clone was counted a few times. In DNA, the CDR3 is TGTGCCAGCAGCCAAGTCGGTCGGGTCTCCTACAATGAGCAGTTCTTC. Encoded protein: CASSQVGRVSYNEQFF. This chain joins TRBV3-1 (or the pseudogene TRBV3-2) and TRBJ2-1, with D hard to call. The CDR3 contains 16 residues. Germline CDR1 and CDR2: LGHDT and YNNKEL (reference sequence). V was clipped by 1 base and J by 0 bases, with 10 bases between them.

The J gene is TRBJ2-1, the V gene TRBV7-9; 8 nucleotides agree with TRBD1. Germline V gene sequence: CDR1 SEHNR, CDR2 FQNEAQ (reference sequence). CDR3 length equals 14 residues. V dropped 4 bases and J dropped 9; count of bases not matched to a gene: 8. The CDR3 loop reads CASSSRDRNFEQFF. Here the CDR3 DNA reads TGTGCCAGCAGCTCCCGGGACAGGAACTTTGAGCAGTTCTTC.